The rows below give T cell receptor beta chains drawn from one sample of a study of cytomegalovirus exposure and HLA in healthy donors. TCRdb keeps only in-frame clones here, not all; method: immunoSEQ multiplex PCR. The sample lists 180,000 or so clones, nearly 80% occurring once. Sequencing was carried out using PBMCs. These receptors were taken from a man in his fifties in good health and CMV-seropositive. The CDR3 runs from the conserved cysteine through the conserved F or W. The D gene is left open where the match is weak. A row's size may be missing; if present it is once, few, many or a size class.

TRBJ1-4,few,TRBD1,TRBV5-4,CASSLVGGATNEKLFF,TGTGCCAGCTCCCTGGTAGGGGGCGCAACTAATGAAAAACTGTTTTTT
TRBJ1-2,.,.,TRBV6-5,CASSYRSGATYGYTF,TGTGCCAGCAGTTACAGATCAGGGGCTACCTATGGCTACACCTTC
TRBJ2-7,few,TRBD2,TRBV11-2,CASSLGLAGGLYEQYF,TGTGCCAGCAGCTTAGGACTAGCGGGGGGGTTATACGAGCAGTACTTC
TRBJ1-1,.,TRBD1,TRBV7-9,CASRRDSQNTEAFF,TGTGCCAGCAGGCGGGACAGCCAGAACACTGAAGCTTTCTTT
TRBJ1-2,.,.,TRBV6-5,CASSYSKLNYGYTF,TGTGCCAGCAGTTACTCTAAGCTTAACTATGGCTACACCTTC
TRBJ2-7,.,TRBD1,TRBV27,CASRLTAPGQGSYEQYF,TGTGCCAGCAGGTTAACTGCCCCGGGACAGGGATCCTACGAGCAGTACTTC
TRBJ1-5,.,.,TRBV28,CASSLFEARYTRAREPQHF,TGTGCCAGCAGTTTATTTGAAGCAAGATATACCAGGGCCCGCGAGCCCCAGCATTTT
TRBJ2-5,.,.,TRBV15,CATSSPSRGERATQYF,TGTGCCACCAGCAGTCCTAGCAGGGGGGAGAGGGCGACCCAGTACTTC
TRBJ1-1,.,.,TRBV14,CASSQERDTEAFF,TGTGCCAGCAGCCAGGAGAGGGACACTGAAGCTTTCTTT
TRBJ2-3,.,.,TRBV19,CASSSRQYPFLTDTQYF,TGTGCCAGTAGTTCCCGACAGTATCCATTCCTCACAGATACGCAGTATTTT
TRBJ2-7,.,.,TRBV5-1,CASSLSYTYEQYF,TGCGCCAGCAGCTTGTCCTATACCTACGAGCAGTACTTC
TRBJ1-5,.,TRBD1,TRBV9,CASSERDRGRFVNDPQPQHF,TGTGCCAGCAGCGAGAGGGACAGGGGGCGATTTGTTAATGATCCTCAGCCCCAGCATTTT
TRBJ2-2,.,.,TRBV7-2,CASSLAGGPGGELFF,TGTGCCAGCAGCTTAGCGGGGGGGCCGGGCGGGGAGCTGTTTTTT
TRBJ2-2,.,.,TRBV6-5,CASSYKGAANTGELFF,TGTGCCAGCAGTTACAAAGGGGCCGCGAACACCGGGGAGCTGTTTTTT
TRBJ1-1,.,.,TRBV29-1,CSVEELQTRTEAFF,TGCAGCGTTGAAGAATTACAGACGCGAACTGAAGCTTTCTTT
TRBJ2-5,.,.,TRBV7-8,CASSPRLLIETQYF,TGTGCCAGCAGCCCACGACTCCTAATAGAGACCCAGTACTTC
TRBJ1-4,.,.,TRBV5-1,CASSLGTGEKLFF,TGCGCCAGCAGCTTGGGTACGGGTGAAAAACTGTTTTTT
TRBJ1-4,.,.,TRBV5-6,CASSPTGATNEKLFF,TGTGCCAGCAGCCCTACAGGCGCAACTAATGAAAAACTGTTTTTT
TRBJ1-5,.,TRBD1,TRBV19,CASRTGRSSNQPQHF,TGTGCCAGCAGGACAGGGAGGTCAAGCAATCAGCCCCAGCATTTT
TRBJ2-1,.,.,TRBV7-9,CASSLSPAGLSSYNEQFF,TGTGCCAGCAGCTTAAGTCCGGCGGGTCTGAGCTCCTACAATGAGCAGTTCTTC
TRBJ1-4,once,.,TRBV7-2,CASSPGLFNEKLFF,TGTGCCAGCAGCCCCGGACTGTTTAATGAAAAACTGTTTTTT
TRBJ1-4,.,TRBD1,TRBV7-2,CASSKLNRGGEKLFF,TGTGCCAGCAGCAAACTAAACAGGGGAGGTGAAAAACTGTTTTTT
TRBJ2-5,.,.,TRBV7-9,CASSSSRGWREAQYF,TGTGCCAGCAGCTCGTCTCGGGGCTGGAGGGAGGCCCAGTACTTC
TRBJ2-2,.,.,TRBV6-5,CASIAVGLYTGELFF,TGTGCCAGCATTGCAGTGGGACTCTACACCGGGGAGCTGTTTTTT
TRBJ2-1,.,TRBD1,TRBV7-8,CASSSQGATYNEQFF,TGTGCCAGCAGCTCACAGGGGGCCACTTACAATGAGCAGTTCTTC
TRBJ1-4,.,.,TRBV9,CASSPGPLGGREKLFF,TGTGCCAGCAGCCCCGGCCCGTTGGGGGGACGAGAAAAACTGTTTTTT
TRBJ1-1,.,.,TRBV5-1,CASSLDVPGDTEAFF,TGCGCCAGCAGCTTGGACGTTCCGGGGGACACTGAAGCTTTCTTT
TRBJ2-3,few,TRBD1,TRBV5-4,CASSLPTGGGYTDTQYF,TGTGCCAGCAGTCTCCCTACAGGGGGCGGGTACACAGATACGCAGTATTTT
TRBJ1-2,once,.,TRBV9,CASSADKIGGYTF,TGTGCCAGCAGCGCCGACAAAATCGGAGGCTACACCTTC
TRBJ1-2,.,TRBD1,TRBV5-6,CASSLNYRGLVRGYTF,TGTGCCAGCAGCTTAAACTACAGGGGGCTGGTCCGTGGCTACACCTTC
TRBJ1-6,.,TRBD1,TRBV6-1,CASSAQGENSPLHF,TGTGCCAGCAGTGCACAGGGGGAGAATTCACCCCTCCACTTT
TRBJ2-5,few,TRBD1,TRBV14,CASSLGQGAQYF,TGTGCCAGCAGTCTCGGACAGGGGGCCCAGTACTTC